This TCR beta chain is from a study of blood T cell repertoires in COVID-19. Overall study: From T cells, B-cell-depleted T cells, or PBMCs came the material, which was cDNA or gDNA.

Some clones are missing from TCRdb's copy, which holds only in-frame ones; the method was immunoSEQ multiplex PCR. This table holds roughly 34,000 clones, approximately 77% found once. Germline-derived CDR1 and CDR2 are MNHNY and SVGAGI (reference sequence). Trimming took 11 bases from V and 2 from J, leaving 13 bases between them. The CDR3 runs 13 residues. The receptor's source is a human donor in a cohort sampled during active COVID-19. V is TRBV6-6 and J is TRBJ1-3; no definite D call. The sample comprised peripheral blood. In DNA, the CDR3 is TGTGCCCCCGTTCGTATAGCTGGAAACACCATATATTTT. It yields the protein CAPVRIAGNTIYF.